The rows below give T cell receptor beta chains drawn from one sample of a study of blood T cell repertoires in COVID-19. Assay used: immunoSEQ multiplex PCR; TCRdb lists only in-frame clones, some missing. The data show under 300,000 clones, just under 85% seen once. The sequenced sample consisted of peripheral blood. Receptors were obtained from a middle-aged man with acute or convalescent COVID-19. Each CDR3 is given with its conserved first and last residue. Each record gives: V gene, D gene, J gene, clone size, CDR3 protein, CDR3 DNA. The D gene is left open where the match is weak. Not every row has a clone size; where given, it reads once, few, many or a size class.

TRBV2,.,TRBJ1-3,few,CASSSEQSGNTIYF,TGTGCCAGCAGCTCGGAACAGAGTGGAAACACCATATATTTT
TRBV6-5,TRBD1,TRBJ2-1,few,CASSYGQGALNEQFF,TGTGCCAGCAGTTATGGGCAGGGGGCTTTGAATGAGCAGTTCTTC
TRBV6-5,.,TRBJ2-1,.,CASSSAGHEQFF,TGTGCCAGCAGTTCTGCTGGGCATGAGCAGTTCTTC
TRBV6-5,.,TRBJ1-6,once,CASRGDRDNSPLHF,TGTGCCAGCAGAGGAGACAGAGATAATTCACCCCTCCACTTT
TRBV7-6,TRBD2,TRBJ2-7,.,CASSFGTSGEYEQYF,TGTGCCAGCAGCTTCGGGACTAGCGGTGAATACGAGCAGTACTTC
TRBV7-9,TRBD1,TRBJ2-4,.,CASSSVVRQGKNIQYF,TGTGCCAGCAGCTCCGTTGTGCGACAGGGTAAAAACATTCAGTACTTC
TRBV28,TRBD2,TRBJ2-3,.,CASSRLAGGVTDTQYF,TGTGCCAGCAGTAGACTAGCGGGAGGGGTCACAGATACGCAGTATTTT
TRBV9,TRBD1,TRBJ1-3,.,CASSESGGTGNTIYF,TGTGCCAGCAGCGAATCAGGGGGAACTGGAAACACCATATATTTT
TRBV19,TRBD1,TRBJ2-7,.,CASSSYRDRPYEQYF,TGTGCCAGTAGTTCTTATCGGGACAGGCCCTACGAGCAGTACTTC
TRBV30,TRBD1,TRBJ2-4,.,CAGSQGAKNIQYF,TGTGCCGGGTCACAGGGGGCCAAAAACATTCAGTACTTC
TRBV11-3,TRBD1,TRBJ2-4,.,CASSPQRSGQGGIKNIQYF,TGTGCCAGCAGCCCGCAACGTTCGGGACAGGGGGGAATAAAAAACATTCAGTACTTC
TRBV30,.,TRBJ1-1,.,CAWSASFNTEAFF,TGTGCCTGGAGTGCCTCCTTTAACACTGAAGCTTTCTTT
TRBV11-3,.,TRBJ1-2,few,CASSLTGCGYTF,TGTGCCAGCAGCTTAACAGGGTGTGGCTACACCTTC
TRBV5-1,.,TRBJ1-3,once,CATLTGNTIYF,TGCGCCACCTTGACAGGAAACACCATATATTTT
TRBV14,TRBD2,TRBJ2-7,.,CASSLPFRSGRRYEQYF,TGTGCCAGCAGCCTTCCTTTCCGTAGCGGGAGAAGATACGAGCAGTACTTC
TRBV5-1,.,TRBJ1-1,.,CASSSTSGGTEAFF,TGCGCCAGCAGCTCCACCTCCGGTGGCACTGAAGCTTTCTTT